Shown below are 25 T cell receptor beta chains from a single sample sequenced in a study of graft-versus-host responses after intestinal transplantation. Generated by immunoSEQ multiplex PCR, the TCRdb table keeps only in-frame clones and is missing some. The data hold 90,000 to 150,000 clones, with 85% to 95% observed a single time. Which antigens these TCRs recognize remains unknown. The sequencing used unstimulated CD4+ T cells sorted from spleen or lymph node cells, collected before intestinal transplant. These receptors were taken from a human donor who received an intestinal transplant.

The DNA for the CDR3 is TGCGCCAGCAGCTTGTTGCCACAGGTCGACTATGGCTACACCTTC. Protein: CASSLLPQVDYGYTF. The gene calls are TRBV5-1 and TRBJ1-2, with D perhaps TRBD1 (5 bases). The V end lost 1 base, the J end lost 3 bases, and 13 bases lay between the germline ends. This CDR3 is 15 amino acids long. Germline assignment: CDR1 SGHRS and CDR2 YFSETQ.

The V gene is TRBV30, the J gene TRBJ2-7, with 9 bases identical to TRBD2. Germline lookup yields CDR1 GTSNPN and CDR2 SVGIG (reference sequence). The CDR3 has 14 amino acids. V was pared by 0 bases and J by 4 bases, with 4 bases of the junction left unmatched. The chain's CDR3 is CAWSVVAGVYEQYF. The CDR3 coding sequence is TGTGCCTGGAGTGTGGTAGCGGGAGTGTACGAGCAGTACTTC. Using reference TRBV30 and TRBJ2-7 for the parts outside the CDR3, the full variable domain is SQTIHQWPATLVQPVGSPLSLECTVEGTSNPNLYWYRQAAGRGLQLLFYSVGIGQISSEVPQNLSASRPQDRQFILSSKKLLLSDSGFYLCAWSVVAGVYEQYFGPGTRLTVT.

This clone was seen a few times. The chain joins TRBV4-2 to TRBJ2-2; no clear D. Germline V CDR1 and CDR2: LGHNA, YNFKEQ. Trimming took 0 bases from V and 8 from J, leaving 7 bases between them. The length of the CDR3 is 13 residues. The CDR3 protein is CASSQEGGGELFF. In nucleotides, the CDR3 is TGTGCCAGCAGCCAAGAGGGTGGGGGGGAGCTGTTTTTT.

The CDR3 is CASTPTGQGAYGYTF. The CDR3 region has the DNA TGTGCCAGCACCCCCACGGGACAGGGGGCCTATGGCTACACCTTC. The gene calls are TRBV6-5 and TRBJ1-2; 12 bases align to TRBD1. Germline V CDR1 and CDR2: MNHEY, SVGAGI. The V gene end was trimmed by 7 bases and the J gene end by 4 bases; junction bases not matched to a gene: 7. The CDR3 totals 15 residues.

The chain couples TRBV11-2 to TRBJ1-1; D uncertain. This CDR3 has 13 amino acids. Germline values: CDR1 SGHAT, CDR2 FQNNGV. V was cut by 3 bases and J by 7 bases, with 12 bases left in between. The DNA of the CDR3 is TGTGCCAGCAGCTTCTCCGACAATTTTGAAGCTTTCTTT. Its translation: CASSFSDNFEAFF.

The rearrangement joins TRBV19 to TRBJ1-5, with D possibly being TRBD1 (6 bases). CDR1 is LNHDA, CDR2 SQIVND, per germline (reference sequence). The CDR3 totals 16 residues. Trimming took off 4 bases at V and 4 bases at J, with 17 bases between the two ends. The CDR3 sequence: CASSRGGQAFNQPQHF. The DNA of the CDR3 is TGTGCCAGTAGTAGGGGGGGGCAGGCCTTTAATCAGCCCCAGCATTTT.

The chain employs TRBV25-1 and TRBJ2-3; a weak D match, TRBD1 (5 bases). The CDR3 totals 13 residues. V lost 5 bases to trimming and J lost 2 bases, with 8 bases between them. Germline V gene sequence: CDR1 MGHDK, CDR2 SYGVNS. This CDR3 reads CASSTGVTDTQYF. The CDR3, as DNA: TGTGCCAGCAGTACAGGCGTCACAGATACGCAGTATTTT.

This sequence joins TRBV25-1 and TRBJ1-2; D call uncertain. Trimming took 5 bases from V and 4 from J, leaving 11 bases between them. CDR1 MGHDK and CDR2 SYGVNS come from the germline V gene. CDR3 length equals 13 residues. In DNA form, the CDR3 reads TGTGCCAGCAGTTCCGACGGTACCTATGGCTACACCTTC. The encoded protein is CASSSDGTYGYTF.

This chain connects TRBV20-1 to TRBJ2-3, with D unclear. V was trimmed by 4 bases and J by 5 bases, leaving 7 bases between them. Germline CDR1 reads DFQATT; CDR2 reads SNEGSKA (reference sequence). This CDR3 comprises 11 residues. The CDR3 spells CSAKTKDTQYF. CDR3 coding DNA: TGCAGTGCTAAGACAAAAGATACGCAGTATTTT.

CDR3 residues: CASSLDPYNEQFF. CDR3 sequence (DNA): TGTGCCAGCAGCTTAGACCCGTACAATGAGCAGTTCTTC. The chain recombines TRBV7-9 with TRBJ2-1; unclear D gene. The CDR3 length is 13 residues. The ends were cut back, 1 base at V and 4 bases at J, with 5 bases in the middle. The V gene's germline CDR1 is SEHNR and CDR2 FQNEAQ (reference sequence).

This clone occurred a few times. V gene TRBV7-9 combines with J gene TRBJ2-7; 7 bases line up with TRBD2. The trim removed 3 bases at V and 3 bases at J, leaving 8 bases unmatched. This CDR3 is 15 amino acids long. Looked up from germline, CDR1 is SEHNR and CDR2 is FQNEAQ (reference sequence). CDR3 region: CASSFRTSEIYEQYF. DNA of the CDR3: TGTGCCAGCAGCTTTCGGACTAGTGAGATCTACGAGCAGTACTTC. The full variable domain, rest sourced from reference TRBV7-9 and TRBJ2-7, is DTGVSQNPRHKITKRGQNVTFRCDPISEHNRLYWYRQTLGQGPEFLTYFQNEAQLEKSRLLSDRFSAERPKGSFSTLEIQRTEQGDSAMYLCASSFRTSEIYEQYFGPGTRLTVT.

J is TRBJ2-2 and V is TRBV5-1; 9 positions agree with TRBD2. This CDR3 contains 16 residues. The ends lost 4 bases at V and 3 bases at J; junction bases unmatched: 7. Germline CDR1 reads SGHRS; CDR2 reads YFSETQ. The CDR3 coding sequence is TGCGCCAGCAGCGGGAGCGGGAGGAGACACACCGGGGAGCTGTTTTTT. It encodes CASSGSGRRHTGELFF.

V usage is TRBV30 and J usage is TRBJ1-1; TRBD1 matches 7 bases. Germline lookup yields CDR1 GTSNPN and CDR2 SVGIG (reference sequence). This CDR3 is 13 amino acids long. V lost 8 bases to trimming and J lost 2 bases; unmatched junction nucleotides: 8. The CDR3 bases are TGTGCCACCGACAGGGCCCAAAACACTGAAGCTTTCTTT. Translating it yields CATDRAQNTEAFF.

This clone was counted a single time. The V and J genes are TRBV14 and TRBJ1-2; 7 bases agree with TRBD1. Germline V lookup: CDR1 SGHDN, CDR2 FVKESK. CDR3 length: 15 residues. V dropped 2 bases and J dropped 2; count of bases not matched to a gene: 5. CDR3 in DNA: TGTGCCAGCAGCCAACGACAGGGTCACAACTATGGCTACACCTTC. Its translation: CASSQRQGHNYGYTF.

The V and J genes are TRBV11-2 and TRBJ2-1; D is undetermined. CDR3 length: 11 residues. Germline V gene data show CDR1 as SGHAT and CDR2 as FQNNGV. V was shortened by 2 bases and J by 12 bases, with 8 bases between the two germline ends. The CDR3 DNA reads as TGTGCCAGCAGCTTATTGGTTCGGCAGTTCTTC. Translation gives CASSLLVRQFF.

V and J are TRBV2 and TRBJ2-7, with 10 bases aligning to TRBD1. Per the germline V gene, CDR1 is SNHLY and CDR2 is FYNNEI. V was pared by 7 bases and J by 4 bases, with 7 bases of the junction left unmatched. This CDR3 spans 14 amino acids. In nucleotides, the CDR3 is TGTGCCAGCAACCCGGGACAGGGGATGTACGAGCAGTACTTC. This codes for CASNPGQGMYEQYF.

The V call is TRBV19, the J call TRBJ1-1; D not certain. V was pared by 7 bases and J by 1 base, with 10 bases between. Germline CDR1 and CDR2: LNHDA and SQIVND (reference sequence). The CDR3 is 13 amino acids. CDR3: CASNKNKNTEAFF. CDR3 bases: TGTGCCAGTAATAAGAACAAGAACACTGAAGCTTTCTTT.

The J gene is TRBJ2-1, the V gene TRBV4-1; D remains unclear. V gave up 0 bases and J gave up 8 bases, with 5 bases separating them. CDR3 length: 12 residues. Germline V CDR1 and CDR2: MGHRA, YSYEKL. The CDR3 bases are TGCGCCAGCAGCCAAGATCGGTATGAGCAGTTCTTC. Translated, it gives CASSQDRYEQFF.

For the CDR3, the DNA is TGTGCCAGCATCGAAGACAGGGGCTATGGCTACACCTTC. This gives the protein CASIEDRGYGYTF. This chain uses TRBV7-9 with TRBJ1-2; TRBD1 agrees at 8 bases. CDR1 is SEHNR, CDR2 FQNEAQ, per germline (reference sequence). The V gene end was trimmed by 7 bases and the J gene end by 4 bases; junction bases not matched to a gene: 5. The CDR3 consists of 13 residues.

This clone was recorded only once. In the same sample, other DNA sequences code for this CDR3. The V gene is TRBV5-1, the J gene TRBJ2-7, with TRBD2 matching over 11 bases. This CDR3 has 15 amino acids. Per germline, CDR1 SGHRS and CDR2 YFSETQ. V lost 2 bases and J lost 2; bases outside the gene matches: 3. The CDR3 DNA sequence: TGCGCCAGCAGCTTTGGGACTAGCGGTACCTACGAGCAGTACTTC. Its translation: CASSFGTSGTYEQYF.

This sequence joins TRBV27 and TRBJ1-5; 9 bases are a match to TRBD1. There are 15 residues in the CDR3. Germline assignment: CDR1 MNHEY and CDR2 SMNVEV (reference sequence). Trimming at V came to 5 bases and at J to 6 bases, leaving 8 bases not matched to a gene. The CDR3 coding sequence is TGTGCCAGCAGTGAGACAGGGGGGACGGGTCAGCCCCAGCATTTT. It yields the protein CASSETGGTGQPQHF.

V is TRBV29-1 and J is TRBJ2-1; a weak D match, TRBD2 (5 bases). Germline V lookup: CDR1 SQVTM, CDR2 ANQGSEA. The CDR3 runs to 13 residues. Trimming stripped 2 bases from V and 7 bases from J, with 12 bases between. The CDR3 spells CSVERLAWNEQFF. The CDR3 DNA sequence: TGCAGCGTTGAACGGCTAGCTTGGAATGAGCAGTTCTTC.

The genes are TRBV7-9 and TRBJ2-5; no reliable D call. Germline CDR1 is SEHNR and CDR2 is FQNEAQ (reference sequence). The ends were cut back, 3 bases at V and 5 bases at J, with 13 bases in the middle. This CDR3 comprises 14 residues. CDR3 sequence: CASSFRSFGETQYF. CDR3 DNA sequence: TGTGCCAGCAGCTTTCGAAGTTTCGGGGAGACCCAGTACTTC. Together with reference TRBV7-9 and TRBJ2-5, the CDR3 gives the full variable domain: DTGVSQNPRHKITKRGQNVTFRCDPISEHNRLYWYRQTLGQGPEFLTYFQNEAQLEKSRLLSDRFSAERPKGSFSTLEIQRTEQGDSAMYLCASSFRSFGETQYFGPGTRLLVL.

DNA for the CDR3: TGTGCCAGCAGCTTAAGGGGGTGGGAGCAGTTCTTC. It is translated as CASSLRGWEQFF. This chain connects TRBV11-2 to TRBJ2-1; D perhaps matches TRBD1 (6 bases). CDR3 length: 12 residues. CDR1 and CDR2 from the germline V gene are SGHAT and FQNNGV. Trimming cost V 2 bases and J 10 bases, with 9 bases left between them. Full variable domain (remainder filled in from reference TRBV11-2 and TRBJ2-1): EAGVAQSPRYKIIEKRQSVAFWCNPISGHATLYWYQQILGQGPKLLIQFQNNGVVDDSQLPKDRFSAERLKGVDSTLKIQPAKLEDSAVYLCASSLRGWEQFFGPGTRLTVL.

The chain is built from TRBV5-4 and TRBJ2-1, with D perhaps being TRBD1 or TRBD2 (5 bases each). The V end lost 0 bases, the J end lost 7 bases, and 11 bases lay between the germline ends. Germline values: CDR1 SGHNT, CDR2 YYREEE (reference sequence). The CDR3 contains 14 residues. The CDR3 is CASSLAAGRNEQFF. CDR3 sequence (DNA): TGTGCCAGCAGCTTGGCGGCAGGGAGAAATGAGCAGTTCTTC.